The entry below describes one T cell receptor beta chain. Its antigen is unknown. This sample was taken from a study of CD8 T cells in ankylosing spondylitis. Overall study results and limits: The study identified a TCR beta motif of seven or eight highly homologous variants that appeared characteristic of ankylosing spondylitis blood. Researchers report that disease-linked clones proved CD8+ and relatively rare in peripheral blood.

By quantitative 5'-RACE with molecular barcodes, the TCR beta libraries were made. TCRdb re-derived calls from the 5' RACE reads in MiXCR, one entry per CDR3 protein. The sample contains about 800,000 distinct CDR3 sequences, roughly 10% of which appear only once. The CDR3 sequence is 15 residues long. Deletions cut 3 bases from V and 0 bases from J, with 12 bases between. Germline CDR1 and CDR2: DFQATT and SNEGSKA (reference sequence). The genes are TRBV20-1 and TRBJ2-1; D remains unclear. Sequenced sample: blood, either unsorted or a sorted T cell fraction (not recorded which). The clonotype originates from a male donor with ankylosing spondylitis. Here the CDR3 reads CSASNGYASYNEQFF. The CDR3 bases are TGCAGTGCTAGTAACGGATACGCCTCCTACAATGAGCAGTTCTTC.